What follows are 24 T cell receptor beta chains derived from one specimen sequenced in a study of cytomegalovirus exposure and HLA in healthy donors. The PCR had 60 Vbeta and 13 Jbeta primers. Profiled with immunoSEQ multiplex PCR; TCRdb holds only in-frame clones, not every one. The data contain some 140,000 clones, approximately 74% of them singletons. The sample comprised PBMCs. The receptors come from a man between 18 and 29 years old in good health and CMV-seronegative.

The V call is TRBV19, the J call TRBJ2-7, with 12 bases that match TRBD1. V was pared by 7 bases and J by 3 bases, with 7 bases of the junction left unmatched. CDR1 is LNHDA, CDR2 SQIVND, per germline (reference sequence). This CDR3 comprises 15 residues. CDR3 sequence reads: CASTAGQGAFYEQYF. In DNA, the CDR3 is TGTGCCAGTACCGCGGGACAGGGGGCTTTCTACGAGCAGTACTTC.

In this sample, this clone turned up a few times. The gene calls are TRBV9 and TRBJ2-7; D is ambiguous. CDR3 length equals 13 residues. The V and J ends lost 3 bases and 6 bases respectively, with 13 bases between them. Per germline, CDR1 SGDLS and CDR2 YYNGEE. The CDR3 spells CASSETVSGEQYF. Here the CDR3 DNA reads TGTGCCAGCAGCGAGACCGTCTCGGGCGAGCAGTACTTC.

This sequence joins TRBV6-1 and TRBJ1-4; no reliable D call. The CDR3 totals 13 residues. Germline CDR1 is MNHNS and CDR2 is SASEGT. V shed 2 bases and J shed 8 bases, with 9 bases lying between them. For the CDR3, the DNA is TGTGCCAGCAGTGAACGCGGATGGGAAAAACTGTTTTTT. This codes for CASSERGWEKLFF.

The V gene is TRBV7-3, the J gene TRBJ2-1, with D perhaps TRBD1 (5 bases). Trimming removed 1 base at V and 1 base at J, with 14 bases between. The CDR3 has 17 residues. CDR1 and CDR2 from the germline V gene are SGHTA and FQGTGA. The CDR3 protein is CASSLKSQGRSYNEQFF. The DNA for the CDR3 is TGTGCCAGCAGCTTAAAATCTCAGGGCAGGTCCTACAATGAGCAGTTCTTC.

J is TRBJ2-5 and V is TRBV4-1, with 11 bases aligning to TRBD1. From germline, CDR1 is MGHRA and CDR2 YSYEKL. J was trimmed by 1 base and V by 4 bases; bases with no gene match: 2. CDR3 size: 15 residues. The CDR3 reads CASSLGTGGQETQYF. CDR3 in DNA: TGCGCCAGCAGCCTAGGGACAGGGGGCCAAGAGACCCAGTACTTC.

The rearrangement uses TRBV29-1 and TRBJ1-1; D unresolved. With 0 bases removed from V and 6 bases from J, the gap between germline ends came to 17 bases. Germline V lookup: CDR1 SQVTM, CDR2 ANQGSEA. The CDR3 spans 15 residues. CDR3 in amino acids: CSVEDERSVVAEAFF. CDR3 in DNA: TGCAGCGTTGAAGATGAACGTTCGGTGGTAGCTGAAGCTTTCTTT.

The J gene is TRBJ1-2, the V gene TRBV25-1; 7 bases fit TRBD1. Germline loops: CDR1 MGHDK, CDR2 SYGVNS. The junction had 14 bases not matched to a gene; V was cut back by 6 bases and J by 7 bases. This CDR3 spans 15 amino acids. CDR3 sequence (DNA): TGTGCCAGCAGGGGAACCGACAGGGCCCTAGCTGGCTACACCTTC. Its protein product is CASRGTDRALAGYTF.

This clone was observed a handful of times. J is TRBJ1-2 and V is TRBV6-1; 9 bases are a match to TRBD1. The CDR3 is 15 amino acids. Germline V gene lookup returns CDR1 MNHNS and CDR2 SASEGT. The ends lost 0 bases at V and 5 bases at J; junction bases unmatched: 4. In nucleotides, the CDR3 is TGTGCCAGCAGTGAAGCCGAAGGGACAGGGTATGGCTACACCTTC. It yields the protein CASSEAEGTGYGYTF.

This chain uses TRBV5-6 with TRBJ1-2; D gene ambiguous. Germline V CDR1 and CDR2: SGHDT, YYEEEE. CDR3 length equals 13 residues. V lost 0 bases and J 4 bases, leaving 7 bases between the germline ends. The DNA of the CDR3 is TGTGCCAGCAGCTTGGGCGCCTTCTATGGCTACACCTTC. Its protein is CASSLGAFYGYTF.

The CDR3 loop reads CASSPGGPGNSPLHF. The CDR3 DNA sequence: TGTGCCAGCAGCCCCGGGGGTCCGGGCAATTCACCCCTCCACTTT. The chain uses TRBV7-3 and TRBJ1-6; possible D gene TRBD1, 5 bases. Germline V gives CDR1 SGHTA, CDR2 FQGTGA. The ends were cut back, 5 bases at V and 7 bases at J, with 15 bases in the middle. This CDR3 spans 15 amino acids.

V is TRBV19 and J is TRBJ2-5, with D perhaps matching TRBD2 (6 bases). Trimming removed 4 bases at V and 1 base at J, with 13 bases between. CDR3 length: 15 amino acids. Germline assignment: CDR1 LNHDA and CDR2 SQIVND (reference sequence). The CDR3 DNA follows: TGTGCCAGTAGTAAAAAGGGAGGAGGCCAAGAGACCCAGTACTTC. Translation: CASSKKGGGQETQYF.

This clone was detected once. The CDR3 is CASSLRGSPTYEQYF. The CDR3 region has the DNA TGTGCCAGCAGCTTAAGGGGGTCTCCTACCTACGAGCAGTACTTC. This chain uses TRBV11-2 with TRBJ2-7, with D possibly matching TRBD1 (6 bases). Germline CDR1 reads SGHAT; CDR2 reads FQNNGV. The CDR3 sequence is 15 residues long. Trimming pared 2 bases from V and 2 bases from J, leaving 13 bases between.

V is TRBV23-1 and J is TRBJ2-7; the D is unclear. TRBV23-1 is sorted into the ORF group, with uncertain function. Trimming stripped 0 bases from V and 1 base from J, with 4 bases between. The length of the CDR3 is 13 residues. For the CDR3, the DNA is TGCGCCAGCAGTCAATCGCGTTCCTACGAGCAGTACTTC. Its protein is CASSQSRSYEQYF.

V and J are TRBV11-2 and TRBJ1-6; 8 bases are shared with TRBD1. Germline V gives CDR1 SGHAT, CDR2 FQNNGV. The CDR3 extends over 17 amino acids. J was trimmed by 7 bases and V by 6 bases; bases with no gene match: 14. CDR3 nucleotides: TGTGCCAGCAGTCTAACACCAGGGGGCGTCAGAAATTCACCCCTCCACTTT. Translated: CASSLTPGGVRNSPLHF.

V is TRBV5-1 and J is TRBJ1-3; D is ambiguous. Trimming shortened V by 0 bases and J by 3 bases, and 10 bases separated the two germline ends. The germline gives CDR1 SGHRS, CDR2 YFSETQ. The CDR3 is 15 residues long. CDR3 sequence reads: CASSLDGSGGNTIYF. The CDR3 region has the DNA TGCGCCAGCAGCTTGGACGGGTCCGGTGGAAACACCATATATTTT.

Comment on this clone: The same CDR3 can be traced to other DNA sequences in this sample. The rearrangement links TRBV5-4 to TRBJ1-2; D remains unclear. The CDR3 is made up of 14 amino acids. The germline V gene has CDR1 SGHNT and CDR2 YYREEE (reference sequence). V lost 0 bases, J lost 8 bases, and 14 bases lay in between. The CDR3 spells CASSLGSSAGGYTF. The DNA of the CDR3 is TGTGCCAGCAGCTTGGGCTCGTCAGCGGGGGGCTACACCTTC.

This clone was picked up a small number of times. The V call is TRBV6-1, the J call TRBJ2-1; D is perhaps TRBD2 (6 bases). The CDR3 consists of 16 residues. CDR1 MNHNS and CDR2 SASEGT come from the germline V gene. V shed 4 bases and J shed 1 base, with 14 bases lying between them. CDR3 in DNA: TGTGCCAGCAGTGCGTTGGCGGGGTCATCCTACAATGAGCAGTTCTTC. Encoded protein: CASSALAGSSYNEQFF.

This clone occurred a few times. The chain couples TRBV28 to TRBJ2-7; possibly TRBD2 for D (5 bases). V was trimmed by 7 bases and J by 1 base, leaving 11 bases between them. The CDR3 extends over 13 amino acids. CDR1 MDHEN and CDR2 SYDVKM come from the germline V gene. Written as DNA, the CDR3 is TGTGCCAGCAACGGGGTACTTTCCTACGAGCAGTACTTC. Encoded protein: CASNGVLSYEQYF.

The chain couples TRBV27 to TRBJ1-1; D remains unclear. The CDR3 extends over 15 amino acids. Germline V gives CDR1 MNHEY, CDR2 SMNVEV (reference sequence). Deletions cut 5 bases from V and 1 base from J, with 14 bases between. This chain's CDR3 is CASSPSPGRNTEAFF. The CDR3 DNA sequence: TGTGCCAGCAGTCCCTCGCCGGGAAGGAACACTGAAGCTTTCTTT.

This clone was observed a handful of times. The chain employs TRBV2 and TRBJ1-2, with 8 nucleotides matching TRBD1. This CDR3 spans 14 amino acids. V was pared by 6 bases and J by 6 bases, with 9 bases of the junction left unmatched. Germline V gene lookup returns CDR1 SNHLY and CDR2 FYNNEI. The CDR3 here is CASRPTGDSHGYTF. The CDR3 DNA follows: TGTGCCAGCAGACCGACAGGGGACTCCCATGGCTACACCTTC. Combining the CDR3 with reference TRBV2 and TRBJ1-2 gives the whole variable domain EPEVTQTPSHQVTQMGQEVILRCVPISNHLYFYWYRQILGQKVEFLVSFYNNEISEKSEIFDDQFSVERPDGSNFTLKIRSTKLEDSAMYFCASRPTGDSHGYTFGSGTRLTVV.

The chain joins TRBV7-9 to TRBJ1-2, with 10 bases identical to TRBD1. Germline lookup yields CDR1 SEHNR and CDR2 FQNEAQ (reference sequence). The CDR3 contains 12 residues. V was pared by 8 bases and J by 3 bases, with 0 bases of the junction left unmatched. This chain's CDR3 is CASGQGDYGYTF. CDR3 nucleotide sequence: TGTGCCAGCGGACAGGGGGACTATGGCTACACCTTC.

There are a few counts of this clone. The V call is TRBV7-3, the J call TRBJ2-5; 8 bases agree with TRBD2. V lost 4 bases, J lost 5 bases, and 6 bases stayed unmatched. The germline gives CDR1 SGHTA, CDR2 FQGTGA. The CDR3 consists of 14 residues. CDR3 nucleotide sequence: TGTGCCAGCAGCTCCCGGGGGGGCCGGGAGACCCAGTACTTC. Translation: CASSSRGGRETQYF.

This clone was seen only once. The rearrangement uses TRBV7-9 and TRBJ1-2; 9 nucleotides agree with TRBD1. This CDR3 has 15 residues. The germline V gene has CDR1 SEHNR and CDR2 FQNEAQ (reference sequence). V lost 5 bases, J lost 4 bases, and 8 bases stayed unmatched. The CDR3 sequence: CASSPGTGRSYGYTF. The CDR3 DNA is TGTGCCAGCAGCCCGGGGACAGGGCGATCCTATGGCTACACCTTC.

J is TRBJ1-1 and V is TRBV6-5, with a possible D match to TRBD1 (6 bases). CDR3 size: 13 residues. V was pared by 7 bases and J by 6 bases, with 15 bases between. Per the germline V gene, CDR1 is MNHEY and CDR2 is SVGAGI. For the CDR3, the DNA is TGTGCCAGCAACTTACGCAGGGGTTCTGAAGCTTTCTTT. It codes for CASNLRRGSEAFF.